These 30 T cell receptor beta chains came from one sample sequenced in a study of control samples from healthy donors and cancer patients. Sequenced by immunoSEQ multiplex PCR; TCRdb stores in-frame clones only, minus some. The sample records about 130,000 clones, about 88% being singletons. Sample: blood. Source of these receptors: a man aged 50-60 years in good health.

The chain is built from TRBV10-3 and TRBJ2-5; unclear D gene. Germline CDR1 reads ENHRY; CDR2 reads SYGVKD. The V and J ends lost 0 bases and 1 base respectively, with 0 bases between them. The CDR3 spans 12 residues. The CDR3 protein is CAISESQETQYF. As DNA, the CDR3 is TGTGCCATCAGTGAGTCCCAAGAGACCCAGTACTTC.

This clone appeared once. The chain carries TRBV3-1 (or the pseudogene TRBV3-2) and TRBJ2-3, with D possibly TRBD2 on 6 matching bases. V gave up 8 bases and J gave up 1 base, with 10 bases separating them. Looked up from germline, CDR1 is LGHDT and CDR2 is YNNKEL (reference sequence). This CDR3 comprises 13 residues. The CDR3 loop is CASRGGGTDTQYF. In DNA form, the CDR3 reads TGTGCCAGCCGGGGAGGAGGCACAGATACGCAGTATTTT.

This chain links TRBV28 with TRBJ2-2; tentative D call: TRBD1 (7 bases). This CDR3 has 14 amino acids. V was shortened by 4 bases and J by 6 bases, with 12 bases between the two germline ends. CDR1 is MDHEN, CDR2 SYDVKM, per germline. The CDR3 sequence: CASSSTRGAGELFF. DNA for the CDR3: TGTGCCAGCAGTTCAACCAGGGGGGCCGGGGAGCTGTTTTTT.

This clone was counted only a few times. CDR3 sequence reads: CATSDSVLAGGSSYNEQFF. CDR3 bases: TGTGCCACCAGTGACTCCGTCCTAGCGGGGGGAAGCTCCTACAATGAGCAGTTCTTC. V gene TRBV24-1 combines with J gene TRBJ2-1, with 11 bases fitting TRBD2. The CDR3 is 19 amino acids. Trimming cost V 4 bases and J 0 bases; bases outside gene matches: 10. The V gene's germline CDR1 is KGHDR and CDR2 SFDVKD.

V and J are TRBV15 and TRBJ2-3; 9 bases agree with TRBD2. The CDR3 sequence is 16 residues long. The germline V gene has CDR1 LNHNV and CDR2 YYDKDF (reference sequence). V trimming: 1 base; J trimming: 3 bases; junction bases outside the gene matches: 5. The CDR3 DNA follows: TGTGCCACCAGCAGAGGAGTAGCGGGGGATACAGATACGCAGTATTTT. It is translated as CATSRGVAGDTDTQYF.

This clone showed up just a few times. This sequence joins TRBV30 and TRBJ2-7; D is undetermined. V lost 7 bases and J lost 2, with 18 bases in between. The CDR3 loop spans 14 amino acids. Germline CDR1 and CDR2: GTSNPN and SVGIG (reference sequence). The DNA of the CDR3 is TGTGCCTCTATACCTTATGGGTATCCCTACGAGCAGTACTTC. Protein product: CASIPYGYPYEQYF. The whole variable domain, remainder taken from reference TRBV30 and TRBJ2-7, is SQTIHQWPATLVQPVGSPLSLECTVEGTSNPNLYWYRQAAGRGLQLLFYSVGIGQISSEVPQNLSASRPQDRQFILSSKKLLLSDSGFYLCASIPYGYPYEQYFGPGTRLTVT.

V and J are TRBV12-3 or TRBV12-4 and TRBJ1-1; unclear D gene. V was pared by 3 bases and J by 5 bases, with 7 bases between. The CDR3 runs to 12 residues. DNA for the CDR3: TGTGCCAGCAGTTTTGGGGTTACTGAAGCTTTCTTT. Translating it yields CASSFGVTEAFF.

This clone is a singleton in its sample. The chain combines TRBV29-1 with TRBJ2-3; D not certain. Germline CDR1 and CDR2: SQVTM and ANQGSEA. The V end was cut by 5 bases, the J end by 0 bases, with 15 bases between. This CDR3 contains 15 residues. CDR3 in amino acids: CSVPRSRVSTDTQYF. DNA for the CDR3: TGCAGCGTTCCAAGATCACGGGTTAGCACAGATACGCAGTATTTT.

This chain links TRBV7-3 with TRBJ2-3; 7 bases line up with TRBD2. Germline CDR1 is SGHTA and CDR2 is FQGTGA. V shed 5 bases, J shed 4 bases, and the junction held 12 bases outside the gene matches. The CDR3 runs to 16 residues. CDR3 bases: TGTGCCAGCAGCCCCCACCCAGCGGGGACCTCAGATACGCAGTATTTT. This sequence encodes CASSPHPAGTSDTQYF.

This clone was found once. V gene TRBV19 combines with J gene TRBJ1-5; D uncertain. CDR3 size: 15 residues. Germline lookup yields CDR1 LNHDA and CDR2 SQIVND (reference sequence). V was clipped by 7 bases and J by 11 bases, with 24 bases between them. In nucleotides, the CDR3 is TGTGCCAGTACCAATAACGGACCAGGCGTGGTGGCCCAGCATTTT. Its protein product is CASTNNGPGVVAQHF.

This clone was counted once. V gene TRBV19 combines with J gene TRBJ2-2; D is ambiguous. V was trimmed by 8 bases and J by 1 base, leaving 11 bases between them. CDR3 size: 14 residues. CDR1 and CDR2 from the germline V gene are LNHDA and SQIVND (reference sequence). CDR3 nucleotides: TGTGCCAGTCAAACTGTGGGGAACACCGGGGAGCTGTTTTTT. It translates to CASQTVGNTGELFF.

V and J are TRBV6-1 and TRBJ1-1; D is unclear. Trimming took 3 bases from V and 4 from J, leaving 15 bases between them. This CDR3 has 15 residues. The germline V gene encodes CDR1 MNHNS and CDR2 SASEGT. Written as DNA, the CDR3 is TGTGCCAGCAGTGAGACCCTCCGTAAAGTCACTGAAGCTTTCTTT. It specifies CASSETLRKVTEAFF.

The chain carries TRBV11-2 and TRBJ1-4; TRBD1 matches 8 bases. CDR1 and CDR2 from the germline V gene are SGHAT and FQNNGV. The J segment lost 8 bases and the V segment lost 5 bases, leaving 7 bases of the junction unmatched. The CDR3 sequence is 14 residues long. The CDR3 nucleotides read TGTGCCAGCAGCGGCGCCCAGGGGGCCGAAAAACTGTTTTTT. Amino acids: CASSGAQGAEKLFF. The full variable domain, rest sourced from reference TRBV11-2 and TRBJ1-4, is EAGVAQSPRYKIIEKRQSVAFWCNPISGHATLYWYQQILGQGPKLLIQFQNNGVVDDSQLPKDRFSAERLKGVDSTLKIQPAKLEDSAVYLCASSGAQGAEKLFFGSGTQLSVL.

The chain combines TRBV7-9 with TRBJ2-7, with D tentatively TRBD1 (6 bases). Germline V gene data show CDR1 as SEHNR and CDR2 as FQNEAQ (reference sequence). The V and J ends lost 5 bases and 5 bases respectively, with 13 bases between them. The CDR3 covers 13 residues. The CDR3 sequence: CASSPPGHNEQYF. The CDR3 bases are TGTGCCAGCAGCCCCCCGGGACATAACGAGCAGTACTTC.

The chain uses TRBV2 and TRBJ2-1, with 7 bases identical to TRBD1. The CDR3 length is 14 residues. From germline, CDR1 is SNHLY and CDR2 FYNNEI. V gave up 7 bases and J gave up 7 bases; unmatched junction bases: 10. The CDR3, as DNA: TGTGCCAGCACGAGGGACAGCTCAAAGAATGAGCAGTTCTTC. Protein sequence: CASTRDSSKNEQFF.

This clone has a single count. The chain links TRBV18 to TRBJ1-4; D is unresolved. Germline V CDR1 and CDR2: KGHSH, LQKENI. Trimming shortened V by 3 bases and J by 3 bases, and 8 bases separated the two germline ends. The CDR3 covers 14 residues. CDR3 coding DNA: TGTGCCAGCTCACCGAGGGATGCTAATGAAAAACTGTTTTTT. Protein: CASSPRDANEKLFF.

The sample holds one count of this clone. This chain uses TRBV19 with TRBJ2-7, with 9 bases matching TRBD1. Germline V gives CDR1 LNHDA, CDR2 SQIVND (reference sequence). The V gene end was trimmed by 9 bases and the J gene end by 3 bases; junction bases not matched to a gene: 3. The length of the CDR3 is 12 residues. This CDR3 reads CASRDRDYEQYF. In DNA, the CDR3 is TGTGCCAGCAGGGACAGGGACTACGAGCAGTACTTC.

The chain carries TRBV19 and TRBJ2-1; 9 bases line up with TRBD2. Trimming removed 7 bases from V and 13 bases from J; junction bases left unmatched: 8. This CDR3 has 12 residues. CDR1 and CDR2 (germline): LNHDA, SQIVND (reference sequence). The CDR3 DNA sequence: TGTGCCAGTAACGCGGGGGGGCCGGGTCAGTTCTTC. Encoded protein: CASNAGGPGQFF.

V is TRBV19 and J is TRBJ2-7; perhaps D is TRBD1 or TRBD2 (6 bases each). Trimming removed 3 bases from V and 5 bases from J, with 14 bases in between. Germline CDR1 reads LNHDA; CDR2 reads SQIVND (reference sequence). The CDR3 consists of 14 residues. CDR3 amino acids: CASSIYGGEDEQYF. The CDR3 DNA is TGTGCCAGTAGTATCTACGGGGGCGAAGACGAGCAGTACTTC. The entire variable domain, with the rest obtained from reference TRBV19 and TRBJ2-7, is as follows: DGGITQSPKYLFRKEGQNVTLSCEQNLNHDAMYWYRQDPGQGLRLIYYSQIVNDFQKGDIAEGYSVSREKKESFPLTVTSAQKNPTAFYLCASSIYGGEDEQYFGPGTRLTVT.

This rearrangement joins TRBV3-1 (or the pseudogene TRBV3-2) to TRBJ1-1, with a possible D match to TRBD1 (6 bases). This CDR3 is 13 amino acids long. The V gene's germline CDR1 is LGHDT and CDR2 YNNKEL (reference sequence). V gave up 0 bases and J gave up 9 bases, with 11 bases separating them. CDR3 nucleotides: TGTGCCAGCAGCCAAGATGGGGGGCCGAAAGCTTTCTTT. Translated: CASSQDGGPKAFF.

V is TRBV6-5 and J is TRBJ1-5, with D perhaps TRBD1 (6 bases). The CDR3 is 15 amino acids. V was shortened by 0 bases and J by 4 bases, with 10 bases between the two germline ends. CDR1 and CDR2 (germline): MNHEY, SVGAGI. The CDR3 sequence is CASSYSWGANQPQHF. CDR3 nucleotide sequence: TGTGCCAGCAGTTACTCGTGGGGGGCTAATCAGCCCCAGCATTTT.

The V and J genes are TRBV28 and TRBJ1-2; 7 bases fit TRBD1. With 3 bases clipped from V and 6 bases from J, the junction kept 4 bases outside the gene matches. The germline V gene encodes CDR1 MDHEN and CDR2 SYDVKM. This CDR3 region has 13 residues. CDR3 protein: CASSFGGTDGYTF. CDR3 DNA sequence: TGTGCCAGCAGTTTCGGCGGGACAGATGGCTACACCTTC.

The chain combines TRBV9 with TRBJ1-4; D is uncertain. Germline V CDR1 and CDR2: SGDLS, YYNGEE. Trimming removed 0 bases at V and 3 bases at J, with 6 bases between. CDR3 length equals 14 residues. CDR3 loop: CASSVGYSNEKLFF. The CDR3 nucleotides read TGTGCCAGCAGCGTAGGGTATTCTAATGAAAAACTGTTTTTT.

The chain has TRBV6-1 and TRBJ2-7; D unresolved. CDR1 is MNHNS, CDR2 SASEGT, per germline. CDR3 length: 14 residues. Trimming pared 5 bases from V and 2 bases from J, leaving 13 bases between. CDR3 sequence: CASSPTEFPYEQYF. The CDR3 DNA reads as TGTGCCAGCAGTCCGACCGAGTTCCCCTACGAGCAGTACTTC.

V usage is TRBV6-5 and J usage is TRBJ1-2, with 7 bases that match TRBD1. After removal of 5 bases from V and 1 base from J, the junction contained 7 bases not matched to a gene. The CDR3 runs to 15 residues. Germline V gene data show CDR1 as MNHEY and CDR2 as SVGAGI. For the CDR3, the DNA is TGTGCCAGCAGTCCCGGGACAGCCGATAACTATGGCTACACCTTC. Protein sequence: CASSPGTADNYGYTF.

This chain uses TRBV6-6 with TRBJ2-7; possible D gene TRBD2, 6 bases. CDR1 MNHNY and CDR2 SVGAGI come from the germline V gene (reference sequence). The CDR3 is made up of 16 amino acids. Trimming left V 4 bases short and J 2 bases short, with 18 bases between. The CDR3 sequence is CASSSTGDGGTYEQYF. The DNA of the CDR3 is TGTGCCAGCAGTTCCACGGGGGACGGCGGGACCTACGAGCAGTACTTC.

The chain joins TRBV3-1 (or the pseudogene TRBV3-2) to TRBJ1-4, with TRBD1 identical over 10 bases. The CDR3 runs 13 residues. Trimming removed 5 bases from V and 11 bases from J; junction bases left unmatched: 5. The germline V gene has CDR1 LGHDT and CDR2 YNNKEL (reference sequence). The CDR3: CASSRDRGGKLFF. The CDR3 DNA follows: TGTGCCAGCAGCAGGGACAGGGGTGGGAAACTGTTTTTT.

The V and J genes are TRBV6-2 or TRBV6-3 and TRBJ2-5, with D possibly called TRBD1 or TRBD2 (6 bases each). The V and J ends lost 0 bases and 7 bases respectively, with 12 bases between them. The CDR3 extends over 14 amino acids. CDR1 MNHEY and CDR2 SVGEGT come from the germline V gene. The CDR3 spells CASSYSRGVGTQYF. CDR3 nucleotide sequence: TGTGCCAGCAGTTACTCGAGGGGGGTCGGGACCCAGTACTTC.

The chain couples TRBV15 to TRBJ2-5; either TRBD1 or TRBD2 may supply D (5 bases each). Germline values: CDR1 LNHNV, CDR2 YYDKDF (reference sequence). CDR3 length equals 15 residues. The V end was cut by 2 bases, the J end by 1 base, with 11 bases between. The CDR3 DNA is TGTGCCACCAGCAGAACGAGGGGTCTCCAAGAGACCCAGTACTTC. This sequence encodes CATSRTRGLQETQYF.

V is TRBV6-2 or TRBV6-3 and J is TRBJ2-1, with D possibly being TRBD2 (6 bases). This CDR3 has 14 residues. Germline CDR1 is MNHEY and CDR2 is SVGEGT. The V and J ends lost 0 bases and 6 bases respectively, with 9 bases between them. CDR3 protein: CASSYSPGANEQFF. The CDR3 region has the DNA TGTGCCAGCAGTTACTCGCCGGGAGCCAATGAGCAGTTCTTC.